This T cell receptor (beta chain) was identified in a study of OX40 agonist ivuxolimab in advanced cancers. For the study at large: Earlier anti-PD-1, anti-PD-L1 or anti-CTLA-4 therapy was permitted; about 44% had received some. Study outcomes and limitations: Partial responders dosed at 0.1-3.0 mg/kg displayed clonal expansion ranking among the lowest. The study observed clonal expansion of CD4+ and CD8+ blood T cells by week 6 at 0.1 to 3.0 mg/kg.

Sampling of blood occurred at baseline, cycle 4 day 1, and cycle 7 day 1. Repertoires were generated with immunoSEQ multiplex PCR, while TCRdb's copy carries only in-frame clones and drops some. The sample includes about 50,000 clones, 75% to 85% of them seen just once. Comment on this clone: The antigen remains undetermined.

The clonotype was recovered from an adult with an advanced solid tumor such as melanoma, head and neck, liver or kidney cancer. The sequences come from CD4+ or CD8+ T cells sorted from blood, collected in a trial of the OX40 agonist ivuxolimab.

CDR3: CASSYSTGELFF. CDR3 sequence (DNA): TGTGCCAGCAGTTACTCGACCGGGGAGCTGTTTTTT. The chain joins TRBV6-5 to TRBJ2-2; no firm D call. The V and J ends lost 0 bases and 5 bases respectively, with 1 base between them. CDR1 is MNHEY and CDR2 is SVGAGI in the germline V gene. This CDR3 is 12 amino acids long.